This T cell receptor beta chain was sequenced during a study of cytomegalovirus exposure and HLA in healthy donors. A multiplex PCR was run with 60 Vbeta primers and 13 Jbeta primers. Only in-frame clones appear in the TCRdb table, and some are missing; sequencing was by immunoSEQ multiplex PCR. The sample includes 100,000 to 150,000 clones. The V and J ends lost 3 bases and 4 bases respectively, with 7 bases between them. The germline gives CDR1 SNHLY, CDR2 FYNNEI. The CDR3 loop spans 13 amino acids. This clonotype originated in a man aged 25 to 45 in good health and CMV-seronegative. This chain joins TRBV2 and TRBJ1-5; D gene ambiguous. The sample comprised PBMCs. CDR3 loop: CASSDDRNQPQHF. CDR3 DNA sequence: TGTGCCAGCAGTGACGATAGAAATCAGCCCCAGCATTTT.